This T cell receptor (beta chain) derives from a study of blood T cells in healthy people across ages. Study-wide context: In model experiments, template switching was able to capture about one barcoded beta molecule for every two T cells that were present. Study-wide points: Getting older went along with TCR beta diversity per million T cells dropping roughly linearly.

It was with a sample-barcoded 5' primer and a J-beta primer mix that a second PCR of roughly 7 to 12 cycles was run. The template-switch adaptor was a 5' adaptor with 12 random nucleotides. It tagged each cDNA molecule. One entry per CDR3 protein results from TCRdb running MiXCR on the 5' RACE reads. The table includes hundreds of thousands of distinct CDR3 sequences, about 30% detected once. CDR3 length equals 16 residues. Trimming cost V 1 base and J 9 bases; bases outside gene matches: 9. Germline-derived CDR1 and CDR2 are SGHTA and FQGNSA. Per sample, at least 5.5 micrograms of total RNA were extracted. This clonotype occurred many times. The antigen remains unidentified.

The sequenced sample was blood. The receptor comes from a woman older than 75 in good health. The rearrangement uses TRBV7-2 and TRBJ2-5, with TRBD2 matching over 12 bases. In DNA form, the CDR3 reads TGTGCCAGCAGCTTAGGACTAGCGGGGGCCCTTATGTCCCAGTACTTC. This encodes CASSLGLAGALMSQYF. The full variable domain, its missing parts supplied by reference TRBV7-2 and TRBJ2-5, is GAGVSQSPSNKVTEKGKDVELRCDPISGHTALYWYRQSLGQGLEFLIYFQGNSAPDKSGLPSDRFSAERTGGSVSTLTIQRTQQEDSAVYLCASSLGLAGALMSQYFGPGTRLLVL.